The 8 T cell receptor beta chains given below trace back to one sample, sequenced in a study of T cells in Graves' hyperthyroidism and ophthalmopathy. The TCR beta CDR3 regions underwent amplification using RNA transcripts as the source. The TCR CDR3 was amplified in a first-round RT-PCR using the HTBI primer set. TCRdb used MiXCR to reprocess the multiplex PCR reads, holding one entry per CDR3 protein. The sample lists about 130,000 distinct CDR3 sequences, approximately 20% occurring once. Sequenced input: blood. These receptors all stem from a woman aged 45-65 years with Graves' hyperthyroidism that later progressed to Graves' ophthalmopathy.

The genes are TRBV12-3 or TRBV12-4 and TRBJ1-3; D gene unclear. The CDR3 has 14 residues. Trimming took 3 bases from V and 4 from J, leaving 10 bases between them. CDR3 amino acids: CASSFALGGNTIYF. CDR3 coding DNA: TGTGCCAGCAGTTTCGCCCTGGGGGGAAACACCATATATTTT.

This clonotype was seen ten or more times. V usage is TRBV6-1 and J usage is TRBJ1-5, with D tentatively TRBD1 (5 bases). The CDR3 extends over 15 amino acids. Germline CDR1 and CDR2: MNHNS and SASEGT. V shed 7 bases and J shed 0 bases, with 13 bases lying between them. This chain's CDR3 is CASTGAVYSNQPQHF. CDR3 coding DNA: TGTGCCAGCACCGGGGCGGTTTATAGCAATCAGCCCCAGCATTTT.

The chain employs TRBV2 and TRBJ1-1; 9 bases map to TRBD1. V gave up 4 bases and J gave up 3 bases; unmatched junction bases: 9. Germline assignment: CDR1 SNHLY and CDR2 FYNNEI. This CDR3 is built from 16 residues. Written as DNA, the CDR3 is TGTGCCAGCAGTGCATTGGACAGGGGATTTGACACTGAAGCTTTCTTT. As protein: CASSALDRGFDTEAFF.

This clonotype was found many times. The chain employs TRBV28 and TRBJ1-2; TRBD1 matches at 9 bases. CDR1 and CDR2 from the germline V gene are MDHEN and SYDVKM. The CDR3 is 16 amino acids. With 6 bases clipped from V and 4 bases from J, the junction kept 12 bases outside the gene matches. The CDR3 is CASSVIPGQGFYGYTF. The CDR3 DNA follows: TGTGCCAGCAGCGTTATACCGGGACAGGGATTCTATGGCTACACCTTC.

J is TRBJ1-6 and V is TRBV27, with TRBD1 matching 9 bases. CDR3 length equals 16 residues. Germline V lookup: CDR1 MNHEY, CDR2 SMNVEV (reference sequence). J lost 8 bases, V lost 6 bases, and 11 bases had no gene match. CDR3 DNA: TGTGCCAGCAGCCAGGCGTCGGGACAGGGATATTCACCCCTCCACTTT. Translation: CASSQASGQGYSPLHF.

This clonotype was picked up many times. The genes are TRBV28 and TRBJ2-3; 12 nucleotides match TRBD2. Germline V lookup: CDR1 MDHEN, CDR2 SYDVKM. J gave up 8 bases and V 10 bases, and 10 bases lay outside the gene matches. This CDR3 comprises 14 residues. The CDR3 loop is CATQGLAGPGTQYF. The CDR3 DNA sequence: TGTGCCACCCAGGGACTAGCGGGCCCTGGTACGCAGTATTTT.

This clonotype occurred a few times. The V and J genes are TRBV28 and TRBJ2-2; 9 nucleotides line up with TRBD2. Per the germline V gene, CDR1 is MDHEN and CDR2 is SYDVKM. V lost 2 bases and J lost 5; bases outside the gene matches: 9. The length of the CDR3 is 17 residues. The CDR3 spells CASSLGSGGLTTGELFF. CDR3 nucleotides: TGTGCCAGCAGTTTAGGTAGCGGGGGACTGACTACCGGGGAGCTGTTTTTT. Based on the CDR3 plus reference TRBV28 and TRBJ2-2, the full variable domain is DVKVTQSSRYLVKRTGEKVFLECVQDMDHENMFWYRQDPGLGLRLIYFSYDVKMKEKGDIPEGYSVSREKKERFSLILESASTNQTSMYLCASSLGSGGLTTGELFFGEGSRLTVL.

In its sample, this clonotype was seen a few times. The chain joins TRBV19 to TRBJ2-1; 7 nucleotides align to TRBD2. V was clipped by 4 bases and J by 2 bases; unmatched bases: 8. There are 16 residues in the CDR3. In germline, CDR1 is LNHDA, CDR2 SQIVND (reference sequence). CDR3 region: CASSTKAGYAYNEQFF. CDR3 in DNA: TGTGCCAGTAGTACAAAAGCGGGATACGCCTACAATGAGCAGTTCTTC.